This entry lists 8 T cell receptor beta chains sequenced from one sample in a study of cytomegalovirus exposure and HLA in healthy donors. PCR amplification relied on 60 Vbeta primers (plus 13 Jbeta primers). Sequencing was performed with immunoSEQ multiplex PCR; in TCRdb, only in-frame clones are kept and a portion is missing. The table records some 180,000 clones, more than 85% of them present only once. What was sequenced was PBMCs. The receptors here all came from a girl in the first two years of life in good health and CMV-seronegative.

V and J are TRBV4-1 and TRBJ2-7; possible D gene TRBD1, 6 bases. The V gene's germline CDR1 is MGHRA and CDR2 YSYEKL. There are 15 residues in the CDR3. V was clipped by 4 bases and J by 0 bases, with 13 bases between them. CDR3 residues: CASSLGAGISYEQYF. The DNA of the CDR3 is TGCGCCAGCAGCCTGGGGGCAGGGATCTCCTACGAGCAGTACTTC.

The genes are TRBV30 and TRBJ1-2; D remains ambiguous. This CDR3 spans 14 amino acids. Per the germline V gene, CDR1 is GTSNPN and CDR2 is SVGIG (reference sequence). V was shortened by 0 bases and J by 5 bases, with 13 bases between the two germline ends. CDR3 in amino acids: CAWSVTVTTYGYTF. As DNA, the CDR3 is TGTGCCTGGAGTGTTACAGTGACTACTTATGGCTACACCTTC.

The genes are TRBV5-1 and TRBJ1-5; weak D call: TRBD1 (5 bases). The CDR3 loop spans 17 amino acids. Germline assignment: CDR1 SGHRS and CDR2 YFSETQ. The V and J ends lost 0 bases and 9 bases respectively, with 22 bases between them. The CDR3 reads CASSLARTQGGRWPQHF. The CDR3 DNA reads TGCGCCAGCAGCTTGGCCAGGACACAAGGCGGCCGTTGGCCCCAGCATTTT.

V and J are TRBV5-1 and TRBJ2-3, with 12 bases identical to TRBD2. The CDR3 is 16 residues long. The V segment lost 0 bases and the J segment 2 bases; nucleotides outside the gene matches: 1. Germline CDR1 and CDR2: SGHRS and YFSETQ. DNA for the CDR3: TGCGCCAGCAGCTTGGGACTAGCGGGAGCCACAGATACGCAGTATTTT. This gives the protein CASSLGLAGATDTQYF.

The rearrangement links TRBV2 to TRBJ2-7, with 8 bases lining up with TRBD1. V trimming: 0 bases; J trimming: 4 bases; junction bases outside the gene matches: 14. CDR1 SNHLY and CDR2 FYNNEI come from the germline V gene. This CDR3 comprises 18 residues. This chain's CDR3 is CASSEADQGAPYFYEQYF. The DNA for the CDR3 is TGTGCCAGCAGTGAAGCAGACCAGGGGGCCCCCTACTTTTACGAGCAGTACTTC.

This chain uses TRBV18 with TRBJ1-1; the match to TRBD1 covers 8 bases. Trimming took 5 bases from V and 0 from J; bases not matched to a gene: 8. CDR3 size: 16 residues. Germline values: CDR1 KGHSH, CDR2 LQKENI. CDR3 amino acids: CASSSTGVSLNTEAFF. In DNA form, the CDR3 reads TGTGCCAGCTCATCGACAGGGGTTAGCCTGAACACTGAAGCTTTCTTT.

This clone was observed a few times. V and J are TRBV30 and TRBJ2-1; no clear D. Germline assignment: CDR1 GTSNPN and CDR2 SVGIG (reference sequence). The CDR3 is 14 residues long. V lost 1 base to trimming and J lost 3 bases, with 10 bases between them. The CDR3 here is CAWSGTANYNEQFF. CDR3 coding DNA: TGTGCCTGGAGTGGCACAGCCAACTACAATGAGCAGTTCTTC.

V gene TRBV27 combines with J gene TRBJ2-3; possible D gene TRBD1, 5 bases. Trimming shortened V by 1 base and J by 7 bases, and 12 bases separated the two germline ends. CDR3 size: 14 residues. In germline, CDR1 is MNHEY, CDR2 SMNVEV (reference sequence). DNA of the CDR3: TGTGCCAGCAGTTTATTGCCAGGGATGTATACGCAGTATTTT. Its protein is CASSLLPGMYTQYF.